A single sample is the source of the 8 T cell receptor beta chains below, sequenced in a study of molecular identifiers for immune sequencing clone quantification. TCRdb recomputed calls from the PCR reads with MiXCR, one row per CDR3 protein. This table holds some 320,000 distinct CDR3 sequences, about 21% found once. The specimen was naive CD8+ T cells from blood, with Jurkat cell RNA spiked in. Stated subset: FACS-sorted CD8+CD4-CCR7+CD45RA+ naive T cells. The receptors were sampled from a human donor in good health. Some libraries in this study had Jurkat cell RNA spiked in.

This clonotype showed up just once. This clone may be a read error of a much larger clone one base away. The genes are TRBV12-3 or TRBV12-4 and TRBJ1-1; 10 nucleotides align to TRBD1. The CDR3 has 16 amino acids. For the CDR3, the DNA is TGTGACAGCAGTTGGGACAGGGGTCAAATCAGAACTGAAGCTTTCTTT. Translated: CDSSWDRGQIRTEAFF.

In its sample, this clonotype was seen many times. This chain links TRBV19 with TRBJ2-3; D not certain. Germline CDR1 reads LNHDA; CDR2 reads SQIVND (reference sequence). The ends were cut back, 6 bases at V and 4 bases at J, with 11 bases in the middle. CDR3 length: 13 residues. The CDR3: CASSPDWADTQYF. The CDR3 region has the DNA TGTGCCAGTAGCCCAGACTGGGCAGATACGCAGTATTTT.

There are many counts of this clonotype. The V gene is TRBV27, the J gene TRBJ2-7; 9 bases line up with TRBD2. Germline V lookup: CDR1 MNHEY, CDR2 SMNVEV (reference sequence). There are 14 residues in the CDR3. Trimming took 4 bases from V and 5 from J; bases not matched to a gene: 6. In nucleotides, the CDR3 is TGTGCCAGCAGTTCCGGGACTAGCATCCACGAGCAGTACTTC. Its translation is CASSSGTSIHEQYF.

V usage is TRBV12-3 or TRBV12-4 and J usage is TRBJ1-4; no clear D gene. The CDR3 covers 12 residues. V was clipped by 8 bases and J by 11 bases, with 15 bases between them. The CDR3: CASGGLLGKLFF. As DNA, the CDR3 is TGTGCCAGCGGAGGCCTACTTGGTAAACTGTTTTTT.

This clonotype was counted many times. The chain links TRBV7-8 to TRBJ2-7; tentative D call: TRBD1 (6 bases). The V and J ends lost 5 bases and 2 bases respectively, with 19 bases between them. The CDR3 runs 16 residues. Looked up from germline, CDR1 is SGHVS and CDR2 is FQNEAQ. CDR3 nucleotides: TGTGCCAGCAGCCCCTGGGACATTGCCTTTGCCTACGAGCAGTACTTC. This codes for CASSPWDIAFAYEQYF. The entire variable domain, with the rest obtained from reference TRBV7-8 and TRBJ2-7, is as follows: GAGVSQSPRYKVAKRGQDVALRCDPISGHVSLFWYQQALGQGPEFLTYFQNEAQLDKSGLPSDRFFAERPEGSVSTLKIQRTQQEDSAVYLCASSPWDIAFAYEQYFGPGTRLTVT.

The sample holds many counts of this clonotype. The chain recombines TRBV19 with TRBJ1-1; no clear D gene. Trimming removed 3 bases from V and 0 bases from J, with 8 bases in between. This CDR3 has 14 amino acids. CDR1 is LNHDA and CDR2 is SQIVND in the germline V gene (reference sequence). As DNA, the CDR3 is TGTGCCAGTAGTATCCTAGAGCTGAACACTGAAGCTTTCTTT. Amino acid sequence: CASSILELNTEAFF. Full variable domain (outside the CDR3, taken from reference TRBV19 and TRBJ1-1): DGGITQSPKYLFRKEGQNVTLSCEQNLNHDAMYWYRQDPGQGLRLIYYSQIVNDFQKGDIAEGYSVSREKKESFPLTVTSAQKNPTAFYLCASSILELNTEAFFGQGTRLTVV.

This clonotype was counted a single time. This may be a read error: a much more frequent sequence differs by one nucleotide. The chain employs TRBV12-3 or TRBV12-4 and TRBJ1-2; the match to TRBD1 covers 10 bases. The CDR3 runs 19 residues. The CDR3 bases are TGTGCCCGCAGTTATACCCCCAGTCTGACAGGGGGCAATAACTATGGCTACACCTTC. It is translated as CARSYTPSLTGGNNYGYTF.

Regarding this clonotype: Being one base from a much bigger clone, this may be a read error. The rearrangement uses TRBV7-3 and TRBJ1-1; 8 bases are a match to TRBD1. V gave up 4 bases and J gave up 1 base; unmatched junction bases: 5. This CDR3 has 15 residues. Germline V gene sequence: CDR1 SGHTA, CDR2 FQGTGA. The CDR3 coding sequence is TGTGCCAGCAGCTCGGCAGGGGGCAGGAACACTGAAGCTTTCTTT. This sequence encodes CASSSAGGRNTEAFF.